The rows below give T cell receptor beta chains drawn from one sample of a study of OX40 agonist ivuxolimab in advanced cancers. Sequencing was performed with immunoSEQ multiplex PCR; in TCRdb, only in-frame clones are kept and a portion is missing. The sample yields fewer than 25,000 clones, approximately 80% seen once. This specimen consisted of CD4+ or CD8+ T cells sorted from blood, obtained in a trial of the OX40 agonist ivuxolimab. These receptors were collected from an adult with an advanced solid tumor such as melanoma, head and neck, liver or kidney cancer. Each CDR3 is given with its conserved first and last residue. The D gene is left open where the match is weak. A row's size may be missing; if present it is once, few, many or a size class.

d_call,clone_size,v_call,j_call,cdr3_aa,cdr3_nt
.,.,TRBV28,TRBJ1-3,CASSLLGDNRRNTIYF,TGTGCCAGCAGTCTCCTGGGGGACAACCGAAGGAACACCATATATTTT
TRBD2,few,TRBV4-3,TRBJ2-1,CASSQDAAGGDNEQFF,TGCGCCAGCAGCCAAGATGCGGCGGGAGGGGACAATGAGCAGTTCTTC
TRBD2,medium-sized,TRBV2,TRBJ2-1,CASSEAGGGPYNEQFF,TGTGCCAGCAGTGAAGCGGGGGGAGGGCCCTACAATGAGCAGTTCTTC
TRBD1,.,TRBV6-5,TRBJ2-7,CAIGEGQGAYEQYF,TGTGCCATCGGCGAAGGACAGGGGGCCTACGAGCAGTACTTC
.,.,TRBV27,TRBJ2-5,CASGLDSETQYF,TGTGCCAGTGGGCTAGATTCGGAGACCCAGTACTTC
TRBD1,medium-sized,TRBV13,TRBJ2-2,CASSLQGNGELFF,TGTGCCAGCAGTTTACAGGGGAACGGGGAGCTGTTTTTT
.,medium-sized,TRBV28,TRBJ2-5,CASSRIAIRETQYF,TGTGCCAGCAGTAGAATTGCAATAAGGGAGACCCAGTACTTC
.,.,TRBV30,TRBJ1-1,CAWSLLGYGTEAFF,TGTGCCTGGAGTCTACTGGGGTATGGCACTGAAGCTTTCTTT
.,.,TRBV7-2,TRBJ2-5,CASSLGGQVQETQYF,TGTGCCAGCAGCTTAGGGGGTCAGGTACAAGAGACCCAGTACTTC
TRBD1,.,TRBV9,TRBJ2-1,CASSPSDRDNEQFF,TGTGCCAGCAGCCCCTCGGACAGGGACAATGAGCAGTTCTTC
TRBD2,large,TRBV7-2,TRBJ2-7,CASTLLAGALGYEQYF,TGTGCCAGCACCTTACTAGCGGGAGCGTTGGGCTACGAGCAGTACTTC
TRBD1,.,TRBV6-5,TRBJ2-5,CASTDTGGLGETQYF,TGTGCCAGCACCGACACAGGGGGGCTGGGGGAGACCCAGTACTTC
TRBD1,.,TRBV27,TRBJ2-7,CASSLSTGGSYEQYF,TGTGCCAGCAGTTTATCGACAGGGGGCTCCTACGAGCAGTACTTC
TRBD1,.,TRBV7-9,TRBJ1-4,CASSFTTGGIGEKLFF,TGTGCCAGCAGCTTTACAACAGGGGGCATAGGTGAAAAACTGTTTTTT
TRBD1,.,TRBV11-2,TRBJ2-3,CASSSQGYTQYF,TGTGCCAGCAGCTCACAGGGGTATACGCAGTATTTT
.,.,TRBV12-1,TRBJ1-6,CASSGITGRTPLHF,TGTGCCAGCAGCGGAATAACGGGAAGGACACCCCTCCACTTT
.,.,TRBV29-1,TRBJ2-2,CSVQHTGELFF,TGCAGCGTTCAGCATACCGGGGAGCTGTTTTTT
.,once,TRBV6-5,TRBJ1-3,CASSYGRQAGYTIYF,TGTGCCAGCAGTTACGGGCGGCAGGCTGGCTACACCATATATTTT
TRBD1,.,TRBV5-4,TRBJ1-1,CASSRTGTNTEAFF,TGTGCCAGCAGCCGGACAGGGACTAACACTGAAGCTTTCTTT
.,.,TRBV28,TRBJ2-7,CASSFRTAGTEQYF,TGTGCCAGCAGTTTCCGAACGGCGGGGACCGAGCAGTACTTC
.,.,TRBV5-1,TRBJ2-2,CASSLGGGGELFF,TGCGCCAGCAGCTTGGGAGGAGGCGGGGAGCTGTTTTTT
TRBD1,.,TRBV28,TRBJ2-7,CASSFQGAGLYEQYF,TGTGCCAGCAGTTTCCAGGGGGCTGGTTTATACGAGCAGTACTTC